This TCR beta chain was sequenced in a study of T-cell memory formation after mild COVID-19. Study observations and caveats: Among CD4+ contracting clones, most were CM and EM, and CD8+ ones EMRA. The appearance of some responding clones in pre-infection memory suggested that cross-reactive memory joined.

The TCR alpha and TCR beta cDNA libraries, bearing sample barcodes and UMIs, were generated by 5'RACE using constant-segment primers. One entry per CDR3 protein, called by TCRdb with MiXCR from the 5' RACE reads. Of approximately 570,000 distinct CDR3 sequences listed, approximately 19% were seen once; the top ten hold more than 10%. This clonotype occurred a few times. Antigen: not known. The CDR3 is made up of 14 amino acids. V shed 3 bases and J shed 0 bases, with 9 bases lying between them. Germline CDR1 SGHAT, CDR2 FQDESV (reference sequence). V usage is TRBV11-1 and J usage is TRBJ2-7; no reliable D call. Specimen: PBMCs or a T cell subset sorted from them (not recorded which). The sequence derives from an adult woman who had mild COVID-19 (a few samples of this study predate the infection). Cell type and time point are not known. CDR3 coding DNA: TGTGCCAGCAGCTTGTTTCGGTCCTCCTACGAGCAGTACTTC. Translating it yields CASSLFRSSYEQYF. Together with reference TRBV11-1 and TRBJ2-7, the CDR3 gives the full variable domain: EAEVAQSPRYKITEKSQAVAFWCDPISGHATLYWYRQILGQGPELLVQFQDESVVDDSQLPKDRFSAERLKGVDSTLKIQPAELGDSAMYLCASSLFRSSYEQYFGPGTRLTVT.